The rows below give T cell receptor beta chains drawn from one sample of a study of a mutant IDH1 vaccine in newly diagnosed glioma. The antigens these receptors bind are not known. TCRdb's table, derived via immunoSEQ multiplex PCR, lists solely in-frame clones and lacks some. The sample carries tens of thousands of clones, about 87% recorded once. The sequencing used PBMCs, collected from a glioma patient whose treatment included an IDH1 peptide vaccine. These receptors all come from a man aged 30-40 years with glioma. Each CDR3 is given with its conserved first and last residue. A D gene is named only where the DNA matches it firmly. Clone size appears in some rows only: once, few, many, or a class for an expanded clone.

clone size	V gene	J gene	D gene	CDR3 DNA	CDR3 protein
.	TRBV15	TRBJ2-6	.	TGTGCCACCAGCTTACCGAGATGGGGGGGCGTTCGTTCGTCTGGGGCCAACGTCCTGACTTTC	CATSLPRWGGVRSSGANVLTF
.	TRBV7-2	TRBJ1-2	.	TGTGCCAGCAGCTTGAATCGCCTTTACTATGGCTACACCTTC	CASSLNRLYYGYTF
.	TRBV7-2	TRBJ2-7	TRBD2	TGTGCCAGCAGCATCTCTAGCGGGGGTTGGTACGAGCAGTACTTC	CASSISSGGWYEQYF
.	TRBV4-1	TRBJ2-7	.	TGCGCCAGCAGCCAAGCCCCCTCTCCCTCATCCTACGAGCAGTACTTC	CASSQAPSPSSYEQYF
.	TRBV7-9	TRBJ1-1	.	TGTGCCAGCAGCTTTGGGGGAAACACTGAAGCTTTCTTT	CASSFGGNTEAFF
few	TRBV5-1	TRBJ1-5	.	TGCGCCAGCAGCCTCACAGGGAATCAGCCCCAGCATTTT	CASSLTGNQPQHF
.	TRBV5-4	TRBJ2-2	TRBD2	TGTGCCAGCAGCTGGGTTAGCGGGAGAGACCTCACCGGGGAGCTGTTTTTT	CASSWVSGRDLTGELFF
.	TRBV4-2	TRBJ2-5	TRBD2	TGTGCCAGCAGCCCGGGACTAGCGGGAGCCCAAGAGACCCAGTACTTC	CASSPGLAGAQETQYF
.	TRBV7-6	TRBJ2-1	TRBD2	TGTGCCAGCAGCTCTCGGACTAGCGGGAGCTCCTACAATGAGCAGTTCTTC	CASSSRTSGSSYNEQFF
few	TRBV7-9	TRBJ2-7	.	TGTGCCAGCAGCGAGAGCGGGCCCGAGCAGTACTTC	CASSESGPEQYF
.	TRBV4-2	TRBJ1-4	.	TGTGCCAGCAGCCAAGACCCGGGGTATGAAAAACTGTTTTTT	CASSQDPGYEKLFF
.	TRBV5-4	TRBJ1-4	.	TGTGCCAGCAGCTTGGGTGGCCCCGGGGTTAATGAAAAACTGTTTTTT	CASSLGGPGVNEKLFF
once	TRBV10-1	TRBJ2-1	.	TGCGCCAGCAGCCCAGGTCTACATGAGCAGTTCTTC	CASSPGLHEQFF
.	TRBV13	TRBJ1-3	TRBD1	TGTGCCAGCAGCTCCCATTCAGGGGGAACTCTGAACACCATATATTTT	CASSSHSGGTLNTIYF
few	TRBV2	TRBJ1-1	.	TGTGCCAGCTGCTCCGGGGGGTGGACTGAAGCTTTCTTT	CASCSGGWTEAFF
.	TRBV28	TRBJ2-3	.	TGTGCCAGCAGCCCTTGGGGACGTCCGGACACAGATACGCAGTATTTT	CASSPWGRPDTDTQYF
.	TRBV14	TRBJ2-1	.	TGTGCCAGCAGCCAAGGGTGGGGGCCCCACGGGAATGAGCAGTTCTTC	CASSQGWGPHGNEQFF
.	TRBV7-8	TRBJ1-2	.	TGTGCCAGCAGCTTAGGGGGAAAATGGAAGTATGGCTACACCTTC	CASSLGGKWKYGYTF
.	TRBV28	TRBJ1-3	.	TGTGCCAGCAGTTTGGGGGGAACTGGAAACACCATATATTTT	CASSLGGTGNTIYF
.	TRBV5-4	TRBJ2-5	.	TGCGCCAGCAGCCAAGATCGGGGGACGACCCAAGAGACCCAGTACTTC	CASSQDRGTTQETQYF
.	TRBV28	TRBJ1-1	TRBD1	TGTGCCAGCAGTCCCTTGACAGGGGGCTGGCACACTGAAGCTTTCTTT	CASSPLTGGWHTEAFF
.	TRBV28	TRBJ2-7	.	TGTGCCAGCAGTTTACCCCTGCAGATAACGGGACGACCTACCTACGAGCAGTACTTC	CASSLPLQITGRPTYEQYF
few	TRBV15	TRBJ2-5	.	TGTGCCACCAGCAGAGAGGCACTAGGACCCGCGTACCAAGAGACCCAGTACTTC	CATSREALGPAYQETQYF
few	TRBV6-1	TRBJ1-2	TRBD1	TGTGCCAGCAGTGTACAGGGGACTACTAACTATGGCTACACCTTC	CASSVQGTTNYGYTF
.	TRBV6-1	TRBJ1-1	.	TGTGCCAGCACAGAAGCTTTCTTT	CASTEAFF
.	TRBV7-9	TRBJ2-7	.	TGTGCCAGCAGCCCCCTGTGGGGCTCCTACGAGCAGTACTTC	CASSPLWGSYEQYF
.	TRBV28	TRBJ2-5	.	TGTGCCAGCAGTCGCCCACAGGGAGCCGGGACCCAGTACTTC	CASSRPQGAGTQYF
.	TRBV30	TRBJ1-2	TRBD1	TGTGCCTGGGATAAGAAGACAGGGGGCGGCTATGGCTACACCTTC	CAWDKKTGGGYGYTF
.	TRBV19	TRBJ1-2	.	TGTGCCAGTAGTATAGGGGACGACTATGGCTACACCTTC	CASSIGDDYGYTF
.	TRBV5-1	TRBJ1-1	.	TGCGCCAGCAGTTCCCCAAGTTTCAGCAGTGGCACTGAAGCTTTCTTT	CASSSPSFSSGTEAFF
.	TRBV9	TRBJ1-2	TRBD1	TGTGCCAGCAGCGCCCCGGGACAGGGGGTTTACTATGGCTACACCTTC	CASSAPGQGVYYGYTF
.	TRBV9	TRBJ1-5	.	TGTGCCAGCAGCGTAGAAAATTCTGGCAATCAGCCCCAGCATTTT	CASSVENSGNQPQHF
few	TRBV2	TRBJ2-2	TRBD1	TGTGCCAGCAGAGTTAGGACAGGGGGCTCGAACACCGGGGAGCTGTTTTTT	CASRVRTGGSNTGELFF
once	TRBV6-1	TRBJ2-3	.	TGTGCCAGCAGTGGTGTAGCGCCGACAACAGATACGCAGTATTTT	CASSGVAPTTDTQYF